This T cell receptor (beta chain) derives from a study of CD4 T cells in relation to SARS-CoV-2 and coronaviruses. Across the whole study: Negative control cultures got HIV-1 Nef peptides or no peptide.

CDR3 length: 17 residues. Germline assignment: CDR1 SQVTM and CDR2 ANQGSEA. The junction had 19 bases not matched to a gene; V was cut back by 6 bases and J by 4 bases. Before the COVID-19 pandemic, during about 2011-2019, CD4+ T cells were taken from unexposed donors. After about 11 days of culture, CD4+ T cells were isolated. On days 3 and 7, cultures got half fresh IL-2 medium. The protocol was immunoSEQ multiplex PCR, while the TCRdb copy is restricted to in-frame clones and leaves out a portion. The table includes roughly 17,000 clones, about 77% detected once. This clone was counted a few times. Its specificity is unknown.

The sequenced sample consisted of CD4+ T cells from PBMCs, cultured in vitro. V and J are TRBV29-1 and TRBJ2-7, with 9 bases identical to TRBD2. The origin of this receptor is a human donor in good health. The CDR3 DNA reads TGCAGCGTGCTGGGACGGTTGACTAGCGGTCTTACTTACGAGCAGTACTTC. This codes for CSVLGRLTSGLTYEQYF.